This T cell receptor beta chain was observed in a study of cytomegalovirus exposure and HLA in healthy donors. With regard to this clone: As yet, its antigen is unknown.

Donors consisted of healthy bone marrow donors. Study-wide results and limits: Using a false discovery rate of 0.05, a later analysis showed that approximately 18,000 TCR beta sequences were associated with HLA alleles. When the data were analyzed later, several of the most significant clusters appeared to be linked to common viral pathogens.

PCR employed 60 Vbeta and 13 Jbeta primers. Assay used: immunoSEQ multiplex PCR; TCRdb lists only in-frame clones, some missing. This sample's clone table lists 55,000 to 65,000 clones. The CDR3 is made up of 15 amino acids. Germline-derived CDR1 and CDR2 are MNHNS and SASEGT. The ends lost 5 bases at V and 6 bases at J; junction bases unmatched: 6. The sample consisted of PBMCs. The V call is TRBV6-1, the J call TRBJ2-3; 12 bases fit TRBD2. The sequence was obtained from a woman in her late teens or twenties in good health and CMV-seronegative. The CDR3 sequence is CASSMTSGGPDTQYF. CDR3 DNA sequence: TGTGCCAGCAGTATGACTAGCGGGGGACCCGATACGCAGTATTTT.